This T cell receptor (beta chain) was profiled in a study of T-cell reconstitution after alpha-beta-depleted transplantation in children. Preparation of the TCRbeta library was carried out with unique molecular identifiers. One entry per CDR3 protein results from TCRdb running MiXCR on the PCR reads. This table has 150,000 to 200,000 distinct CDR3 sequences, 13% to 15% appearing once. This clonotype was recorded many times. The clonotype was recovered from a human donor who donated a stem cell graft to a child with acute lymphoblastic leukemia. Material: PBMCs from the stem cell graft donor, obtained from the stem cell graft.

The CDR3 DNA sequence: TGTGCCAGCAGTTTCCGGGCGGGAGGGGGTTACGAGCAGTACTTC. This translates into CASSFRAGGGYEQYF. The chain is built from TRBV28 and TRBJ2-7; 9 bases agree with TRBD2. CDR1 is MDHEN, CDR2 SYDVKM, per germline. The CDR3 runs 15 residues. V shed 3 bases, J shed 4 bases, and the junction held 7 bases outside the gene matches.